The entry below describes one TCR beta chain. Its antigen is not identified. Naive CD8 cells, CD45RO-negative and positively selected for CCR7, excluded terminally differentiated effector memory CD45RA+ cells. This entry is derived from a study of shared clonotypes between healthy human individuals. Study overall: CD4 naive cells filled three plates per donor, CD4 memory three, CD8 naive two and CD8 memory one. Study-wide findings and caveats: Among the subsets, naive ones generally showed larger estimated richness than memory ones. Non-shared clonotypes displayed generation probabilities falling below those of clonotypes present in all four donors.

Original data processing: Filtering was not the same, since immunoSEQ gave junction-only sequences without quality scores. Measured with immunoSEQ multiplex PCR; TCRdb has only the in-frame clones, and not every one. V and J calls and clone size are copied from that table; D and trimming were computed from the DNA. The sample shows some 2,100,000 clones, under 95% of them seen only once. This CDR3 region has 13 residues. V lost 4 bases to trimming and J lost 7 bases, with 11 bases between them. CDR1 SGHKS and CDR2 YYEKEE come from the germline V gene (reference sequence). The TCR originated in a man younger than 35 in good health. Some clones in this sample may be carry-over from other donors' samples. J is TRBJ1-4 and V is TRBV5-5, with D possibly matching TRBD1 (6 bases). Sequencing was performed on naive CD8+ T cells from PBMCs. CDR3 sequence (DNA): TGTGCCAGCAGCAGGACAGTGTCTGAAAAACTGTTTTTT. Amino acid sequence: CASSRTVSEKLFF.